This TCR beta chain was captured by sequencing in a study of cytomegalovirus exposure and HLA in healthy donors. Overall study results and limits: TCR sequences were mostly rare, though some public TCRs occurred in many donors.

Note on this clone: The antigen is unknown. The junction departs from germline at one end; a sequencing error may be responsible.

Primers for the PCR totalled 60 Vbeta and 13 Jbeta. The data were produced by immunoSEQ multiplex PCR, yet TCRdb's version contains in-frame clones alone and is incomplete. The repertoire table contains 55,000 to 75,000 clones. CDR3 size: 11 residues. Germline loops: CDR1 SGHAT, CDR2 FQNNGV. The sample comprised PBMCs. The chain carries TRBV11-2 and TRBJ2-1, with D hard to call. The clonotype was recovered from a male donor in good health and CMV-seronegative. Here the CDR3 DNA reads TGTGCCAGAAGCTCCATTAATGAGCAGTTCTTC. Protein sequence: CARSSINEQFF.